The 26 T cell receptor beta chains below were found in one sample sequenced in a study of blood T cell repertoires in COVID-19. Produced via immunoSEQ multiplex PCR; TCRdb's table is partial and in-frame only. The data contain over 200,000 clones, around 79% of them seen just once; the ten biggest clones take up about 3.5%. The sequenced sample was peripheral blood. These receptors were collected from a woman older than 75 with acute or convalescent COVID-19.

This rearrangement joins TRBV4-1 to TRBJ1-4, with 7 positions matching TRBD1. The junction had 6 bases not matched to a gene; V was cut back by 0 bases and J by 5 bases. The germline CDR1 and CDR2 sequences are MGHRA and YSYEKL. The CDR3 consists of 16 residues. In nucleotides, the CDR3 is TGCGCCAGCAGCCAAGATGGGACAGTCGGAAATGAAAAACTGTTTTTT. Protein: CASSQDGTVGNEKLFF.

V is TRBV11-2 and J is TRBJ1-1; TRBD1 is a possible D gene (6 bases). The germline gives CDR1 SGHAT, CDR2 FQNNGV. CDR3 size: 14 residues. Trimming took 1 base from V and 5 from J, leaving 11 bases between them. CDR3 sequence (DNA): TGTGCCAGCAGCTTAGTGGGGGGGCGGACTGAAGCTTTCTTT. It specifies CASSLVGGRTEAFF.

The chain links TRBV6-5 to TRBJ2-1, with 10 nucleotides matching TRBD1. CDR3 size: 14 residues. Germline V gene lookup returns CDR1 MNHEY and CDR2 SVGAGI. V dropped 2 bases and J dropped 8; count of bases not matched to a gene: 3. The CDR3, as DNA: TGTGCCAGCAGTTACCAGGGACAGGGGTATGAGCAGTTCTTC. Translating gives CASSYQGQGYEQFF.

This chain links TRBV2 with TRBJ1-2, with a tentative D call TRBD1 (5 bases). The CDR3 extends over 12 amino acids. In germline, CDR1 is SNHLY, CDR2 FYNNEI. The V and J ends lost 3 bases and 7 bases respectively, with 9 bases between them. The CDR3 nucleotides read TGTGCCAGCAGTGAGGGGGGAGCTGGCTACACCTTC. Residues: CASSEGGAGYTF. Full variable domain (rest looked up from reference TRBV2 and TRBJ1-2): EPEVTQTPSHQVTQMGQEVILRCVPISNHLYFYWYRQILGQKVEFLVSFYNNEISEKSEIFDDQFSVERPDGSNFTLKIRSTKLEDSAMYFCASSEGGAGYTFGSGTRLTVV.

The rearrangement links TRBV19 to TRBJ1-4; 7 bases map to TRBD1. Looked up from germline, CDR1 is LNHDA and CDR2 is SQIVND (reference sequence). Trimming removed 3 bases from V and 8 bases from J; junction bases left unmatched: 3. CDR3 length: 13 residues. Here the CDR3 DNA reads TGTGCCAGTAGTATTGGGACAGTCGAAAAACTGTTTTTT. It translates to CASSIGTVEKLFF.

This chain links TRBV9 with TRBJ1-2; D is ambiguous. Germline-derived CDR1 and CDR2 are SGDLS and YYNGEE. Trimming pared 2 bases from V and 5 bases from J, leaving 13 bases between. The CDR3 is 14 residues long. CDR3 protein: CASSVPPAGYGYTF. In nucleotides, the CDR3 is TGTGCCAGCAGCGTGCCGCCGGCCGGGTATGGCTACACCTTC. The full variable domain, its missing parts supplied by reference TRBV9 and TRBJ1-2, is DSGVTQTPKHLITATGQRVTLRCSPRSGDLSVYWYQQSLDQGLQFLIQYYNGEERAKGNILERFSAQQFPDLHSELNLSSLELGDSALYFCASSVPPAGYGYTFGSGTRLTVV.

The CDR3 region is CASTFFPAGNTIYF. In DNA form, the CDR3 reads TGTGCCAGCACCTTTTTCCCAGCGGGAAACACCATATATTTT. This chain joins TRBV7-2 and TRBJ1-3; D is uncertain. The CDR3 spans 14 residues. Germline CDR1 is SGHTA and CDR2 is FQGNSA. Deletions cut 7 bases from V and 4 bases from J, with 14 bases between.

V is TRBV5-4 and J is TRBJ2-3; D perhaps matches TRBD2 (5 bases). V lost 0 bases and J 2 bases, leaving 13 bases between the germline ends. This CDR3 is built from 16 residues. The germline gives CDR1 SGHNT, CDR2 YYREEE (reference sequence). In DNA form, the CDR3 reads TGTGCCAGCAGCTTGGATGAGCGGTCCTCCACAGATACGCAGTATTTT. Translation: CASSLDERSSTDTQYF.

This clone has only a few counts. V gene TRBV5-1 combines with J gene TRBJ2-1, with 7 bases fitting TRBD1. Germline CDR1 SGHRS, CDR2 YFSETQ. V was clipped by 1 base and J by 4 bases; unmatched bases: 8. CDR3 length: 16 amino acids. The CDR3 DNA reads as TGCGCCAGCAGCTTGTCCCCGGGACAGATTTACAATGAGCAGTTCTTC. Translated, it gives CASSLSPGQIYNEQFF.

Written as DNA, the CDR3 is TGTGCCAGCTCCGGTGGACAGGGGAGGTATGGCTACACCTTC. Encoded protein: CASSGGQGRYGYTF. V usage is TRBV28 and J usage is TRBJ1-2; 9 bases are a match to TRBD1. V shed 8 bases, J shed 5 bases, and the junction held 9 bases outside the gene matches. The CDR3 length is 14 residues. Per the germline V gene, CDR1 is MDHEN and CDR2 is SYDVKM.

V usage is TRBV5-4 and J usage is TRBJ2-1; 8 bases align to TRBD2. Germline V gives CDR1 SGHNT, CDR2 YYREEE (reference sequence). V was pared by 5 bases and J by 9 bases, with 7 bases of the junction left unmatched. CDR3 size: 13 residues. The CDR3 DNA is TGTGCCAGCAGTTCCGGGGGGGCCCTTGAGCAGTTCTTC. Protein: CASSSGGALEQFF. The entire variable domain, with the rest obtained from reference TRBV5-4 and TRBJ2-1, is as follows: ETGVTQSPTHLIKTRGQQVTLRCSSQSGHNTVSWYQQALGQGPQFIFQYYREEENGRGNFPPRFSGLQFPNYSSELNVNALELDDSALYLCASSSGGALEQFFGPGTRLTVL.

The chain links TRBV25-1 to TRBJ1-5; D gene ambiguous. CDR1 and CDR2 from the germline V gene are MGHDK and SYGVNS. The CDR3 is 12 amino acids. The ends were cut back, 5 bases at V and 4 bases at J, with 6 bases in the middle. The CDR3 coding sequence is TGTGCCAGCAGTTTTGAGAATCAGCCCCAGCATTTT. Its translation is CASSFENQPQHF.

The chain uses TRBV2 and TRBJ1-3; 9 nucleotides agree with TRBD1. Germline values: CDR1 SNHLY, CDR2 FYNNEI. The V gene end was trimmed by 6 bases and the J gene end by 0 bases; junction bases not matched to a gene: 12. The CDR3 has 18 residues. CDR3 DNA: TGTGCCAGCAGCCAAACGCGGGGGACAGGGTCCTCTGGAAACACCATATATTTT. It yields the protein CASSQTRGTGSSGNTIYF.

The chain links TRBV19 to TRBJ2-5; perhaps TRBD1 as D (5 bases). The CDR3 spans 15 residues. V lost 5 bases and J lost 5, with 18 bases in between. CDR1 LNHDA and CDR2 SQIVND come from the germline V gene (reference sequence). The CDR3 DNA reads as TGTGCCAGTAGTGCCCCGTCCCCAGGGTTGGAGACCCAGTACTTC. Its translation: CASSAPSPGLETQYF.

The rearrangement joins TRBV20-1 to TRBJ2-1; TRBD2 matches 10 bases. The CDR3 is 16 amino acids. CDR1 and CDR2 (germline): DFQATT, SNEGSKA (reference sequence). The junction had 9 bases not matched to a gene; V was cut back by 3 bases and J by 4 bases. Written as DNA, the CDR3 is TGCAGTGCTAGTCTCCGAGCGGGGGGGCCGTACAATGAGCAGTTCTTC. Amino acid sequence: CSASLRAGGPYNEQFF.

The chain is built from TRBV5-4 and TRBJ2-3; 7 bases are shared with TRBD1. The CDR3 is made up of 15 amino acids. The germline V gene encodes CDR1 SGHNT and CDR2 YYREEE (reference sequence). Germline trimming cut 4 bases from V and 2 bases from J; bases unmatched to any gene: 7. The CDR3 loop is CASSQTTGYTDTQYF. The CDR3 DNA reads as TGTGCCAGCAGCCAGACGACAGGGTACACAGATACGCAGTATTTT. The whole variable domain, remainder taken from reference TRBV5-4 and TRBJ2-3, is ETGVTQSPTHLIKTRGQQVTLRCSSQSGHNTVSWYQQALGQGPQFIFQYYREEENGRGNFPPRFSGLQFPNYSSELNVNALELDDSALYLCASSQTTGYTDTQYFGPGTRLTVL.

The chain links TRBV30 to TRBJ1-2; D call uncertain. Germline CDR1 is GTSNPN and CDR2 is SVGIG (reference sequence). There are 15 residues in the CDR3. The ends were cut back, 6 bases at V and 0 bases at J, with 17 bases in the middle. The CDR3 DNA reads TGTGCCTGCTCCTACACGGGGAGAGCTAACTATGGCTACACCTTC. Translating gives CACSYTGRANYGYTF.

J is TRBJ1-1 and V is TRBV14; D might be TRBD1 (5 bases). The CDR3 is 13 residues long. CDR1 is SGHDN, CDR2 FVKESK, per germline. Trimming shortened V by 2 bases and J by 4 bases, and 8 bases separated the two germline ends. The CDR3 DNA sequence: TGTGCCAGCAGCCAATCTGACAGCACTGAAGCTTTCTTT. It translates to CASSQSDSTEAFF.

J is TRBJ2-5 and V is TRBV4-1; 8 bases match TRBD1. CDR3 size: 18 residues. The germline V gene encodes CDR1 MGHRA and CDR2 YSYEKL. V lost 0 bases, J lost 6 bases, and 15 bases stayed unmatched. As DNA, the CDR3 is TGCGCCAGCAGCCAAGATAATGTGGCAGGGACAGGAGGGAAGACCCAGTACTTC. Protein product: CASSQDNVAGTGGKTQYF.

The chain combines TRBV19 with TRBJ1-5; D gene unclear. The ends were cut back, 5 bases at V and 4 bases at J, with 18 bases in the middle. CDR1 is LNHDA and CDR2 is SQIVND in the germline V gene (reference sequence). The CDR3 is made up of 16 amino acids. The CDR3 DNA reads as TGTGCCAGTAGTCCCGGGTCAAGAGGGCCAAATCAGCCCCAGCATTTT. Protein product: CASSPGSRGPNQPQHF.

This clone was detected once. CDR3 coding DNA: TGTGCCAGCAGTTTGGGCCAATATCAGCCCCAGCATTTT. It yields the protein CASSLGQYQPQHF. The V gene is TRBV12-3 or TRBV12-4, the J gene TRBJ1-5; unclear D gene. The CDR3 is made up of 13 amino acids. Trimming left V 3 bases short and J 5 bases short, with 8 bases between.

The genes are TRBV2 and TRBJ1-5, with TRBD1 matching over 7 bases. With 2 bases clipped from V and 4 bases from J, the junction kept 5 bases outside the gene matches. The CDR3 has 15 amino acids. Germline-derived CDR1 and CDR2 are SNHLY and FYNNEI. CDR3 protein: CASSEQGVVNQPQHF. The CDR3 coding sequence is TGTGCCAGCAGTGAACAGGGGGTTGTTAATCAGCCCCAGCATTTT. Looking up the rest from reference TRBV2 and TRBJ1-5 gives the full variable domain: EPEVTQTPSHQVTQMGQEVILRCVPISNHLYFYWYRQILGQKVEFLVSFYNNEISEKSEIFDDQFSVERPDGSNFTLKIRSTKLEDSAMYFCASSEQGVVNQPQHFGDGTRLSIL.

V and J are TRBV12-3 or TRBV12-4 and TRBJ2-7, with 9 bases aligning to TRBD2. The CDR3 runs 11 residues. V shed 6 bases and J 13 bases; nucleotides not matched to a gene: 7. CDR3 in DNA: TGTGCCAGCAGCTCCGGGACTAGCTCCTACTTC. Protein: CASSSGTSSYF.

The V gene is TRBV6-6, the J gene TRBJ2-7; 8 nucleotides align to TRBD1. Unmatched junction bases numbered 9, after V lost 6 bases and J lost 2 bases. CDR3 length: 15 amino acids. Germline values: CDR1 MNHNY, CDR2 SVGAGI (reference sequence). The CDR3 loop is CASRSQGQVTYEQYF. In nucleotides, the CDR3 is TGTGCCAGCAGGAGCCAGGGACAGGTAACCTACGAGCAGTACTTC.

The chain carries TRBV2 and TRBJ2-2; 9 bases match TRBD2. Germline assignment: CDR1 SNHLY and CDR2 FYNNEI. V was pared by 9 bases and J by 8 bases, with 10 bases of the junction left unmatched. The CDR3 extends over 14 amino acids. Here the CDR3 reads CASTGLAGSGELFF. In DNA form, the CDR3 reads TGTGCCAGTACTGGTCTAGCGGGATCTGGGGAGCTGTTTTTT.

The chain uses TRBV7-2 and TRBJ2-1, with a weak D call TRBD2 (5 bases). Per the germline V gene, CDR1 is SGHTA and CDR2 is FQGNSA. V shed 2 bases and J shed 3 bases, with 11 bases lying between them. The CDR3 loop spans 15 amino acids. Written as DNA, the CDR3 is TGTGCCAGCAGCTTAACTAGTGCGGGCTACAATGAGCAGTTCTTC. Its translation: CASSLTSAGYNEQFF.